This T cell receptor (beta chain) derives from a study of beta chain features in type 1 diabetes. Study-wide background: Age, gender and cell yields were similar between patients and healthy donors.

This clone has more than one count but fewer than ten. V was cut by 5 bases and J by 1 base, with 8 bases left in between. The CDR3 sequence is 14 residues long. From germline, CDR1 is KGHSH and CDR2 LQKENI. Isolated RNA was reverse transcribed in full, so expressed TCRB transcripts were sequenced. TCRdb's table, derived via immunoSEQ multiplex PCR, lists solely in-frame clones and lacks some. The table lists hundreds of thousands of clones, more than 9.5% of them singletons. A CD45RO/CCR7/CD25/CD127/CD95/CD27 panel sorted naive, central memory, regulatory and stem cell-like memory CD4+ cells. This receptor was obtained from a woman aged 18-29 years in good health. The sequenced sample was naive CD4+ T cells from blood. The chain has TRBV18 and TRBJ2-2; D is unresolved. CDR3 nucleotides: TGTGCCAGCTCATCCGACTTGAACACCGGGGAGCTGTTTTTT. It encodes CASSSDLNTGELFF.